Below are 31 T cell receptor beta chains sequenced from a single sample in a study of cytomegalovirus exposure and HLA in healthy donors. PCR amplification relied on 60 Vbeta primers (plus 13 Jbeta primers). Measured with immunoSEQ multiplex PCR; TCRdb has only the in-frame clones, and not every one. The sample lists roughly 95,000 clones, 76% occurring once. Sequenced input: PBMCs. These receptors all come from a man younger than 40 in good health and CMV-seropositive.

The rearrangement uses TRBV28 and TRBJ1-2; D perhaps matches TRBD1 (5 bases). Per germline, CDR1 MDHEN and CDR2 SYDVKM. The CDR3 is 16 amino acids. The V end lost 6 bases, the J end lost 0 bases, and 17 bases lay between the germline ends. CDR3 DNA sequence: TGTGCCAGCAGAGGGACTCCTTCAAGATCTAACTATGGCTACACCTTC. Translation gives CASRGTPSRSNYGYTF.

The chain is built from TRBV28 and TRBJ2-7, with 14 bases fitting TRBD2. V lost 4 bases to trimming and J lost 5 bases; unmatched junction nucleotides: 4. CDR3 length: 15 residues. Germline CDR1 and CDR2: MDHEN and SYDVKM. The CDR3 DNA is TGTGCCAGCAGTTCCCCGGGACTAGCGGGAGACGAGCAGTACTTC. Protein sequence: CASSSPGLAGDEQYF. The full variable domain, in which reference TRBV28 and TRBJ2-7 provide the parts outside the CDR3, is DVKVTQSSRYLVKRTGEKVFLECVQDMDHENMFWYRQDPGLGLRLIYFSYDVKMKEKGDIPEGYSVSREKKERFSLILESASTNQTSMYLCASSSPGLAGDEQYFGPGTRLTVT.

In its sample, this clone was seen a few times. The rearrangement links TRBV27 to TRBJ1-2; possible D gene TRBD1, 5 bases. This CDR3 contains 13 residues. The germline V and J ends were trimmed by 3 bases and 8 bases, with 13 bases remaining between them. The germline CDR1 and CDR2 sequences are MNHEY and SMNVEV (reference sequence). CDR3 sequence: CASSFTSGYGYTF. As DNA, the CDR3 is TGTGCCAGCAGTTTTACGTCAGGGTACGGCTACACCTTC.

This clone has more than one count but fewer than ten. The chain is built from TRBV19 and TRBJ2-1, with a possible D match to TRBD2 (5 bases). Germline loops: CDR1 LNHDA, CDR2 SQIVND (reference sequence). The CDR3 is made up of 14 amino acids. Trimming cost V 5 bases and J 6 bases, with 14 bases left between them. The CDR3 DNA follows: TGTGCCAGTAGTTTTTCGGGAAAGGGCAATGAGCAGTTCTTC. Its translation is CASSFSGKGNEQFF.

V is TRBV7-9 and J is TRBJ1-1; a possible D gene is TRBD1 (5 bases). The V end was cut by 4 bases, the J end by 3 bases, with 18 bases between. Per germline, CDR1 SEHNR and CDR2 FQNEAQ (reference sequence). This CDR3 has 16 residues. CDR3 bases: TGTGCCAGCAGCTCTCCCCCGTGGGGGGTCGACACTGAAGCTTTCTTT. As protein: CASSSPPWGVDTEAFF.

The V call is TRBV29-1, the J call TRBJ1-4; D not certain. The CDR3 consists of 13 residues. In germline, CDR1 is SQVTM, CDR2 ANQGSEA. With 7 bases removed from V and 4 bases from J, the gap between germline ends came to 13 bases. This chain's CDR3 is CSAQTAGNEKLFF. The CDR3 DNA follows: TGCAGCGCACAGACCGCGGGTAATGAAAAACTGTTTTTT.

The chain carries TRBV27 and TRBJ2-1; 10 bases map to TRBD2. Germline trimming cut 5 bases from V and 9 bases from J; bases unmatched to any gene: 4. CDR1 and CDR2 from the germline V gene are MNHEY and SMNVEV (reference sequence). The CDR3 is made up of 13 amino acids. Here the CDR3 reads CASSPSGGGEQFF. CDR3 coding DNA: TGTGCCAGCAGTCCGAGCGGGGGGGGTGAGCAGTTCTTC.

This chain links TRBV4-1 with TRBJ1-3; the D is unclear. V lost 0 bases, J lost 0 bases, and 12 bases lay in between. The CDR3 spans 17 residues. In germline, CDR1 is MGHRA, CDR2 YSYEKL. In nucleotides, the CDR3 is TGCGCCAGCAGCCAAGATATTGCGCGTAGCTCTGGAAACACCATATATTTT. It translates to CASSQDIARSSGNTIYF.

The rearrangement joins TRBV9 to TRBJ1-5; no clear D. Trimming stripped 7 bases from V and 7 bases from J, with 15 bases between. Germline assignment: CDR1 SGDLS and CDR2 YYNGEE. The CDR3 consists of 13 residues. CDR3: CASARRPAQPQHF. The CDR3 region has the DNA TGTGCCAGCGCTCGGCGGCCAGCGCAGCCCCAGCATTTT.

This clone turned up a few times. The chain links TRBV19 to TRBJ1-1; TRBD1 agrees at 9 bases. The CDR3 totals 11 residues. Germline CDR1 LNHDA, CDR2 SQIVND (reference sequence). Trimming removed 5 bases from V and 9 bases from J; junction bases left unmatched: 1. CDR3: CASSGQGKAFF. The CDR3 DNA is TGTGCCAGTAGTGGACAGGGGAAAGCTTTCTTT.

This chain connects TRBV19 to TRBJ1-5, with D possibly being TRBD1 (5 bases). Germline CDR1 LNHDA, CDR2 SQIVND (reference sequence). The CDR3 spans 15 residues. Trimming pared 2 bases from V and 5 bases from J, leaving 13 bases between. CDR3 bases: TGTGCCAGTAGTATATACGGGGGAGGTCATCAGCCCCAGCATTTT. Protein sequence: CASSIYGGGHQPQHF.

The CDR3 nucleotides are TGTGCCAGCACCACAGGGGGTGGGGCCAACGTCCTGACTTTC. Encoded protein: CASTTGGGANVLTF. This sequence joins TRBV27 and TRBJ2-6, with 8 bases identical to TRBD1. The junction had 2 bases not matched to a gene; V was cut back by 7 bases and J by 3 bases. The CDR3 extends over 14 amino acids. From germline, CDR1 is MNHEY and CDR2 SMNVEV (reference sequence).

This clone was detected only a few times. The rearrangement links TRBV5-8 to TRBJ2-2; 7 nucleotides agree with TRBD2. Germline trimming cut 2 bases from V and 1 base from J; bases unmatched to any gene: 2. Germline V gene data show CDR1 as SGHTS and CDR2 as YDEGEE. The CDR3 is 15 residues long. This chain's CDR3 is CASSLGGGNTGELFF. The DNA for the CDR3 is TGTGCCAGCAGCTTAGGCGGGGGGAACACCGGGGAGCTGTTTTTT.

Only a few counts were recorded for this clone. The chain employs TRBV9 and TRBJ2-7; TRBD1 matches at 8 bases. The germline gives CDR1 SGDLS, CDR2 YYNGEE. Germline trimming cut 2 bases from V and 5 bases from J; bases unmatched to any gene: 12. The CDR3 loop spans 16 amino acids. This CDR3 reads CASSVQGATWSHEQYF. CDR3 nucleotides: TGTGCCAGCAGCGTCCAGGGGGCCACATGGAGCCACGAGCAGTACTTC.

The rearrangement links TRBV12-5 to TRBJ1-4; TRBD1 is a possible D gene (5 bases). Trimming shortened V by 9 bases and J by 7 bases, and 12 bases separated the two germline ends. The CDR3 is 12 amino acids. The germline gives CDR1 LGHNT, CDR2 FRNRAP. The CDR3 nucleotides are TGTGCTAGCGGGGGGGATCTTGAAAAACTGTTTTTT. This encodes CASGGDLEKLFF.

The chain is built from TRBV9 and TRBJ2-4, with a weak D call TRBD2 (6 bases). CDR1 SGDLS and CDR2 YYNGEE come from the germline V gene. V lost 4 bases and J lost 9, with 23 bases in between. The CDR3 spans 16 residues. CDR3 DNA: TGTGCCAGCAGCCCACTCGTTGGAGGGGCTCGGGGCATTCAGTACTTC. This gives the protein CASSPLVGGARGIQYF.

The CDR3 sequence: CASQTLAGASYEQYF. Here the CDR3 DNA reads TGTGCCAGCCAGACTCTAGCGGGGGCCTCCTACGAGCAGTACTTC. The V gene is TRBV19, the J gene TRBJ2-7; 10 bases are shared with TRBD2. Germline loops: CDR1 LNHDA, CDR2 SQIVND (reference sequence). There are 15 residues in the CDR3. The J segment lost 0 bases and the V segment lost 9 bases, leaving 8 bases of the junction unmatched.

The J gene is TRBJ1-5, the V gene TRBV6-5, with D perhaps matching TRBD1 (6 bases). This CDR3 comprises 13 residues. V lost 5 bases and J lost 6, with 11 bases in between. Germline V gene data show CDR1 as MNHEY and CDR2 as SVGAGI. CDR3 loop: CASSINRVQPQHF. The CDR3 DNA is TGTGCCAGCAGTATCAACAGGGTTCAGCCCCAGCATTTT.

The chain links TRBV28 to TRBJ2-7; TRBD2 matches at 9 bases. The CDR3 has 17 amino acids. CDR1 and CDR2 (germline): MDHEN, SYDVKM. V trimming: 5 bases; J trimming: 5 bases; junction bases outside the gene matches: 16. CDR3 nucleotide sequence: TGTGCCAGCAGTCCCGTCCCTTCTGCGGGAGGGTCTAACGAGCAGTACTTC. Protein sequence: CASSPVPSAGGSNEQYF.

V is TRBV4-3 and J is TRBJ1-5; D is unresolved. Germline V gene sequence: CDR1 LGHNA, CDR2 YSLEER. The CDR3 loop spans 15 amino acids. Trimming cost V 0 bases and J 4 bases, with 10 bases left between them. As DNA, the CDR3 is TGCGCCAGCAGCCAAGATCGAGGGTTAAATCAGCCCCAGCATTTT. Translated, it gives CASSQDRGLNQPQHF.

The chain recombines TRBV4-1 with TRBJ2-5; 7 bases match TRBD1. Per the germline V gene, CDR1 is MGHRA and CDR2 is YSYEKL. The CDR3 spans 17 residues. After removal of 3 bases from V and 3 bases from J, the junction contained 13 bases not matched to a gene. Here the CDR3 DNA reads TGCGCCAGCAGCCAGGGGATTATTTCCGGGACAGAAGAGACCCAGTACTTC. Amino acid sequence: CASSQGIISGTEETQYF.

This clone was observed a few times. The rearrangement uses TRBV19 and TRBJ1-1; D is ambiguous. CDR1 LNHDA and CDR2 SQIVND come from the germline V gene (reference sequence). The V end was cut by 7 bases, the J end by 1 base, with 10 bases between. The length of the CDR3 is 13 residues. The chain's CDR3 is CASNPRGNTEAFF. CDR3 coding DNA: TGTGCCAGTAACCCGAGAGGGAACACTGAAGCTTTCTTT.

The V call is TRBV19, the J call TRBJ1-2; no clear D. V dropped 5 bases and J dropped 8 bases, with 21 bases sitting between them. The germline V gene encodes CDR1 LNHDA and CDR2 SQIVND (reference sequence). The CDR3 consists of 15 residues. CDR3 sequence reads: CASSRDPSYVTGYTF. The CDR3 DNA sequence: TGTGCCAGTAGTCGAGACCCCTCGTATGTGACAGGCTACACCTTC.

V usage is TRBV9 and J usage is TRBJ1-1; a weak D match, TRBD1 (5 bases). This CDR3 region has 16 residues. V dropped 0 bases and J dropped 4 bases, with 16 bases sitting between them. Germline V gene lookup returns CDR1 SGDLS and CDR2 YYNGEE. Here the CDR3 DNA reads TGTGCCAGCAGCGTAGGAGCGGGGCAGGGAGTCACTGAAGCTTTCTTT. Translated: CASSVGAGQGVTEAFF.

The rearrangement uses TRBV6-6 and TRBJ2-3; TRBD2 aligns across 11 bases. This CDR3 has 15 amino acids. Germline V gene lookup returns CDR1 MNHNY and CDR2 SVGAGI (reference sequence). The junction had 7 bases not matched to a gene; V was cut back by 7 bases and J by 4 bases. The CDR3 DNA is TGTGCCAGCACCTTAGCGGGAGGGCCCGCAGATACGCAGTATTTT. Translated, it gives CASTLAGGPADTQYF.

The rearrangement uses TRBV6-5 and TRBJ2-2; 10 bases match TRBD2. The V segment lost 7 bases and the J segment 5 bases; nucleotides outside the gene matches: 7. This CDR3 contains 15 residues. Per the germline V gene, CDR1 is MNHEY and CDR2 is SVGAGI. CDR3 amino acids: CASTKRGGRTGELFF. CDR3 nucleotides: TGTGCCAGCACCAAGCGGGGGGGCCGGACCGGGGAGCTGTTTTTT.

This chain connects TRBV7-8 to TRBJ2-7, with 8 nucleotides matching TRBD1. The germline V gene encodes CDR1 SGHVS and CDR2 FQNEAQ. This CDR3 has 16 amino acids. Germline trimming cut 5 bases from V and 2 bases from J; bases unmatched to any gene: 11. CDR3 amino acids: CASSAVARGLPYEQYF. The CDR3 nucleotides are TGTGCCAGCAGCGCGGTCGCCAGGGGGCTCCCCTACGAGCAGTACTTC.

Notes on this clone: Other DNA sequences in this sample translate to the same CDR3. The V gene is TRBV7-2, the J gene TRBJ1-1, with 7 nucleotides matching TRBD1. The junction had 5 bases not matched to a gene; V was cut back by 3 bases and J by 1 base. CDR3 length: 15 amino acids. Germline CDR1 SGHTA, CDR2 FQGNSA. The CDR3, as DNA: TGTGCCAGCAGCTTGCAGGGGGGAAGGAACACTGAAGCTTTCTTT. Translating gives CASSLQGGRNTEAFF.

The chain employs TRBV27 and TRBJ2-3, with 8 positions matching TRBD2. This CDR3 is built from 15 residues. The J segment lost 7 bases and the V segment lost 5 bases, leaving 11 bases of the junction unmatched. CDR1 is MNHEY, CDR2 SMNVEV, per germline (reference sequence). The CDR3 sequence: CASSPDSGAFYTQYF. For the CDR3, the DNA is TGTGCCAGCAGTCCGGATAGCGGGGCCTTCTATACGCAGTATTTT.

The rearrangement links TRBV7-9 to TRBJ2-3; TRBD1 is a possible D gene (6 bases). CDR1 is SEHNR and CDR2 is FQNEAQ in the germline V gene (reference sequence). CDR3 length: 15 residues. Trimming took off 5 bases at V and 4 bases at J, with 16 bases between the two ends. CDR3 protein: CASSRLGQTADTQYF. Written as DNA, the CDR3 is TGTGCCAGCAGCCGACTGGGACAAACAGCAGATACGCAGTATTTT.

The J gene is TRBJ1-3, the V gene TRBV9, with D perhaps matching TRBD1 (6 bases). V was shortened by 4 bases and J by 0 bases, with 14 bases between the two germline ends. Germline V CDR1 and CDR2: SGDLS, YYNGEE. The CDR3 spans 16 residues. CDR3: CASSQTTGHSGNTIYF. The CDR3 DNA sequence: TGTGCCAGCAGCCAAACGACAGGACACTCTGGAAACACCATATATTTT.